This TCR beta chain was identified during a study of yellow fever vaccine responses in identical twins (dated 2018 in TCRdb). Broadly, across the study: In the study, vaccine-responding T cell clones were precisely tracked in identical twins.

Library preparation was by RT-PCR. The instrument was an Illumina HiSeq 2500. TCRdb passed the public sequencing reads through fastp at Q25 and MiXCR, retaining productive beta sequences. Records with the same CDR3 protein are collapsed into one entry carrying the most frequent genes and DNA. The sample table lists under 1,500 distinct CDR3 sequences, 6.1% of them with a count of one. The top ten hold approximately 12% of the sample. In the case of this clonotype: It has no known antigen specificity. No quality values exist for individual bases; no much larger clone is one base distant.

Points the paper makes about the study in general: The T cell response to vaccination in identical twins was reported by the authors to appear partly convergent and partly personalized.

Cut back by 5 bases and 1 base, the V and J ends lie 18 bases apart. Inclusive of the bounding cysteine and phenylalanine, the CDR3 is 16 residues long. Here the CDR3 DNA is all that survives: 48 bases in frame from base 1. For CDR1 and CDR2, the germline V gene lists SGHAT and FQNNGV. The rearranged segments are TRBV11-2 and TRBJ2-7; perhaps TRBD1 is the D gene, with 6 bases matching. The receptor was isolated from a woman under 30 who received the yellow fever vaccine. Donor details come from another sample of the same person, matched by shared clones. The sequences come from T cells from blood (PBMCs), unsorted or a sorted subset (not recorded which), collected before or after yellow fever vaccination (not recorded which). The nucleotide sequence is TGTGCCAGCAGCCAGGGGCGGGCTCCCGTTTCCTACGAGCAGTACTTC. Protein translation: CASSQGRAPVSYEQYF.